The 11 T cell receptor beta chains below come from one sample, sequenced in a study of T cells in women clearing cervical HPV infection. TCRdb's table, derived via immunoSEQ multiplex PCR, lists solely in-frame clones and lacks some. Its table lists roughly 35,000 clones. The specimen sequenced was blood buffy coat. All receptors derive from a woman aged 18 to 69 with a cervical HPV16 infection that either progressed to CIN3+ or cleared (not recorded which).

Notes on this clone: Read sequence stops 3 residues before the CDR3 end, and the germline J gene provides the missing end. The rearrangement uses TRBV11-2 and TRBJ2-2, with TRBD1 identical over 8 bases. The V gene end was trimmed by 1 base and the J gene end by 3 bases; junction bases not matched to a gene: 1. The CDR3 is made up of 15 amino acids. CDR1 is SGHAT and CDR2 is FQNNGV in the germline V gene. The CDR3 bases that were read are TGTGCCAGCAGCTTAGGGACAGGGTACACCGGGGAG. As protein: CASSLGTGYTGE. The whole CDR3 reads CASSLGTGYTGELFF.

Comment on this clone: The CDR3 end falls 3 residues outside the read, so it is completed with the germline J gene. The V call is TRBV18, the J call TRBJ2-5; 7 bases are shared with TRBD1. This CDR3 contains 14 residues. The germline gives CDR1 KGHSH, CDR2 LQKENI. With 1 base clipped from V and 5 bases from J, the junction kept 4 bases outside the gene matches. The CDR3 is CASSPQGGGETQYF. The covered CDR3 bases are TGTGCCAGCTCACCACAAGGGGGCGGGGAGACC.

Details on this clone: The read halts 3 residues ahead of the CDR3 end, with the missing end drawn from the germline J gene. The chain combines TRBV19 with TRBJ2-5; TRBD1 is a possible D gene (6 bases). Germline CDR1 and CDR2: LNHDA and SQIVND (reference sequence). The CDR3 loop spans 14 amino acids. The ends were cut back, 10 bases at V and 2 bases at J, with 17 bases in the middle. Here the CDR3 reads CATSPAGQQETQYF. CDR3 DNA, as far as it was read: TGTGCCACCTCCCCCGCCGGACAGCAAGAGACC.

As to this clone: The read terminates 3 residues ahead of where the CDR3 ends, so the germline J gene completes it. Other DNA sequences from this sample encode an identical CDR3 as well. The chain combines TRBV6-2 or TRBV6-3 with TRBJ1-3, with TRBD1 matching over 7 bases. CDR1 and CDR2 from the germline V gene are MNHEY and SVGEGT. The CDR3 sequence is 16 residues long. Unmatched junction bases numbered 4, after V lost 2 bases and J lost 0 bases. CDR3 DNA, as far as it was read: TGTGCCAGCAGTTACGCCGGGACAGTCTCTGGAAACACC. Translated: CASSYAGTVSGNT. The whole CDR3 reads CASSYAGTVSGNTIYF.

Notes on this clone: The read halts 3 residues ahead of the CDR3 end, with the missing end drawn from the germline J gene. V and J are TRBV27 and TRBJ1-2; D gene uncertain. Germline assignment: CDR1 MNHEY and CDR2 SMNVEV (reference sequence). V shed 2 bases and J shed 1 base, with 14 bases lying between them. The CDR3 covers 16 residues. The CDR3 DNA, read in part, is TGTGCCAGCAGTTTAGTTTTTACGGGTAATAACTATGGC. As protein: CASSLVFTGNNYG. The full CDR3 reads CASSLVFTGNNYGYTF.

Comment on this clone: The CDR3 extends 3 residues past the end of the read, so its final part is completed from the germline J gene. V and J are TRBV18 and TRBJ1-2, with a possible D match to TRBD1 (6 bases). This CDR3 contains 16 residues. Per the germline V gene, CDR1 is KGHSH and CDR2 is LQKENI. The CDR3 loop is CASSREWTASTDTYTF. Incomplete CDR3 DNA: TGTGCCAGCTCACGGGAATGGACAGCTAGCACAGATACC.

To note about this clone: The sequenced fragment ends 3 residues before the CDR3 boundary, so the rest is inferred from the germline J gene. The rearrangement uses TRBV5-1 and TRBJ2-1; 13 bases align to TRBD2. The CDR3 has 15 amino acids. V lost 4 bases and J lost 4; bases outside the gene matches: 2. Germline CDR1 and CDR2: SGHRS and YFSETQ. The CDR3 DNA, read in part, is TGCGCCAGCAGCACTAGCGGGGGGGCATACAATGAG. It codes for CASSTSGGAYNE. The whole CDR3 protein reads CASSTSGGAYNEQFF.

A note on this clone: Coverage ceases 3 residues before the CDR3 finishes, and the germline J gene fills in the end. V usage is TRBV5-1 and J usage is TRBJ2-3, with unresolved D. From germline, CDR1 is SGHRS and CDR2 YFSETQ. This CDR3 spans 13 amino acids. CDR3 DNA (partial): TGCGCCAGCAGCTTTAGGGTAGGAGAGACG. Its translation: CASSFRVGET. The whole CDR3 region reads CASSFRVGETQYF.

On this clone: The read ends 3 residues early relative to the CDR3; the germline J gene fills the gap. J is TRBJ2-5 and V is TRBV7-9, with D uncertain. CDR1 is SEHNR, CDR2 FQNEAQ, per germline (reference sequence). The CDR3 consists of 14 residues. V gave up 5 bases and J gave up 2 bases, with 12 bases separating them. The sequenced CDR3 bases are TGTGCCAGCAGCCCCCGCGGTGAGCAAGAGACC. This translates into CASSPRGEQET. The entire CDR3 protein reads CASSPRGEQETQYF.

Worth noting for this clone: Read coverage stops 3 residues before the CDR3 terminus; the germline J gene supplies the remainder. This chain connects TRBV19 to TRBJ2-1, with a tentative D call TRBD1 (6 bases). Per the germline V gene, CDR1 is LNHDA and CDR2 is SQIVND (reference sequence). This CDR3 contains 13 residues. The V end lost 0 bases, the J end lost 8 bases, and 8 bases lay between the germline ends. The CDR3 DNA, read in part, is TGTGCCAGTAGTATAGACAGGGGTGATGAG. Translating it yields CASSIDRGDE. The complete CDR3 reads CASSIDRGDEQFF.

On this clone: The CDR3 end lies 3 residues beyond the end of the read and is filled in from the germline J gene. This chain joins TRBV7-6 and TRBJ1-2; TRBD1 aligns across 9 bases. CDR3 length equals 16 residues. V shed 5 bases, J shed 0 bases, and the junction held 7 bases outside the gene matches. Germline V gene sequence: CDR1 SGHVS, CDR2 FNYEAQ. CDR3 bases read: TGTGCCAGCAGCACAGGGGGCCCGGGGCCTAACTATGGC. Its translation is CASSTGGPGPNYG. The entire CDR3 protein is CASSTGGPGPNYGYTF. Full variable domain (missing parts from reference TRBV7-6 and TRBJ1-2): GAGVSQSPRYKVTKRGQDVALRCDPISGHVSLYWYRQALGQGPEFLTYFNYEAQQDKSGLPNDRFSAERPEGSISTLTIQRTEQRDSAMYRCASSTGGPGPNYGYTFGSGTRLTVV.